This T cell receptor (beta chain) was retrieved from a study of CXCR3-negative and CXCR3-positive naive CD8 T cells. The CDR3 contains 14 residues. CDR1 is SGHTA and CDR2 is FQGNSA in the germline V gene. Every individual CD8+ T cell subset underwent sorting in triplicate at a few hundred thousand cells apiece. UMI-labeled TRB cDNA libraries were prepared by 5' RACE. TCRdb reanalyzed the 5' RACE reads and collapses them to one entry per CDR3 protein, without DNA. The listing records thousands of distinct CDR3 sequences. This TCR came from a human donor in good health. Some clones in this sample may be carry-over from other donors' samples. Sample: naive CXCR3- CD8+ T cells from blood. Noted subset: CD45RO-CCR7+CD27+CD95- naive CD8+ T cells lacking CXCR3 (TNR3-). The chain is built from TRBV7-2 and TRBJ1-2; TCRdb indicates TRBD1, and absent DNA this call remains unverified. Here the CDR3 reads CASSRREQGYGYTF.